This paragraph covers one T cell receptor (beta chain) sequence. Its antigen has not been determined. Base quality data are lacking; no much larger clone is found one base away. In total, fewer than 750 healthy bone marrow donors made up the cohort. At the time of sampling, every cohort member was nominally healthy, though immune exposures that went unrecorded were likely present. The donor was CMV seropositive and belonged to the group of around 300 seropositive cohort members. Each donor provided a peripheral blood sample, and peripheral blood mononuclear cells were used for TCR beta sequencing. Genomic DNA was extracted from the blood cell samples with the Qiagen DNeasy Blood Extraction Kit. This sample stems from a study of cytomegalovirus exposure and HLA in healthy donors (dated by TCRdb to the late 2010s). For context, the study as a whole: An earlier analysis of 587 of the donors reported 250 to 350 Gb of sequence data and some 120 million unique TCR beta sequences from some 180 million T cells. To predict cytomegalovirus infection status, the study brought together high-throughput TCR immunosequencing, statistical association of individual TCRs with disease status, and machine learning. HLA typing included class I and class II loci at four-digit resolution. An early release that covered about 600 HLA-typed donors contained 300 to 350 gigabases of sequencing data and tens of millions of unique TCR sequences. Among 300 to 450 genotyped donors of the cohort, an average of roughly 240,000 unique TCR beta nucleotide sequences were sequenced per donor, around a sixth of them non-productive. In a later genetic analysis, genome-wide SNP genotypes for about 65% of the 666 donors were used, and that subset was treated as a discovery cohort. Along with the roughly 610-subject first cohort, a separate validation cohort of over a hundred different subjects was used. The T cell repertoires of some 670 subjects were profiled by immunosequencing and related to cytomegalovirus serostatus. The number of donors typed differed by locus, with roughly 620-630 for A, B, C, DRB1 and DQB1, around 560 for DQA1, over 600 for DPA1, and some 470 for DPB1. Donor age, sex, ethnicity and CMV serostatus were collected together with the repertoire data. A later analysis re-examined previously published TCR beta repertoires from more than 650 donors and added high-resolution HLA genotyping to investigate patterns of TCR occurrence. Of the approximately 400 genotyped donors, approximately 80% fell in the genetic ancestry cluster associated with self-reported Caucasian donors. Roughly five DR-DQ haplotypes were handled as single units for association and clustering, since linkage in the cohort was strong. An earlier analysis of a few hundred of the donors applied high-throughput TCR beta sequencing to assess whether each TCR beta V gene segment acted as functional or pseudogenic. All discovery cohort repertoires had been generated on a single sequencing platform. The study aimed to test whether signatures of past pathogen exposure could be identified by cataloging public T cell receptors. In the later analysis, no new phenotypic data were used to find candidate immune exposures; instead, reliance was placed on TCR beta sequences and their occurrence across donors.

Library method: the immunoSEQ multiplex PCR assay. A mixture of 60 forward primers for TCR Vbeta segments and 13 reverse primers for TCR Jbeta segments was used in the multiplex PCR. Amplification of the CDR3 region of rearranged TCR beta genes was performed with a multiplex PCR assay on genomic DNA. The Illumina HiSeq System was used to sequence the amplified TCR beta libraries as 87-base-pair reads. The paper's data handling went like this. A later analysis tallied 70 million to 100 million unique TCR beta chains across the 666 repertoires, and approximately 12 million of those chains were shared by two or more donors. Raw reads were error-corrected and collapsed into unique sequences with a nearest-neighbor algorithm that merged closely related sequences to remove PCR and sequencing errors. V, D and J gene segments were assigned by aligning CDR3 sequences to IMGT reference sequences. For a sequence to be retained, a match of at least six nucleotides was required to both a V gene segment and a J gene segment. A rearrangement was called productive if the CDR3 had no stop codons and remained in frame with V and J, and every other rearrangement was called non-productive. Following IMGT convention, CDR3 was defined as the stretch from the second conserved V-encoded cysteine to the conserved J-encoded phenylalanine. The earlier analysis of some 540 of the donors excluded any sequence lacking an unambiguous match to a single V gene segment. An earlier analysis of roughly 590 of the donors called V segments functional above 56.7% productive rearrangements and segregating when the between-donor standard deviation exceeded 5%. A statistical classification framework was built for diagnosing cytomegalovirus status from the catalog of TCR beta chain sequences. In a later analysis, V and J genes were assigned by comparing TCR nucleotide sequences against IMGT/GENE-DB human TR gene sequences. A later analysis assigned CDR3 sequences and most-parsimonious VDJ recombination scenarios with the TCRdist pipeline. In a later analysis, every TCR beta chain was defined by the combination of its CDR3 amino acid sequence and its V-gene family, and reads without a unique V-gene family were dropped. In a later analysis, 450 to 600 highly shared, low-generation-probability nucleotide sequences were removed to address suspected cross-contamination and a sequencing artifact. In a later analysis, a clonal expansion index for each public chain was calculated from normalized within-repertoire ranks of inferred template counts. In a later analysis, generation probabilities were computed with a VDJ recombination model fitted to out-of-frame rearrangements, and the resulting probabilities were checked against IGoR. In a later analysis, TCR-TCR, TCR-HLA and TCR-CMV co-occurrence was scored with hypergeometric tests, and a repertoire-size bias correction was applied to TCR pairs. False discovery rates were estimated in a later analysis by permuting HLA or CMV assignments 20 times. In a later analysis, co-occurring TCRs were grouped using DBSCAN, and TCRdist sequence similarity was added for clustering within HLA-allele-positive subsets. Co-occurrence clustering excluded repertoires with fewer than 30,000 or more than 120,000 public chains, plus five with anomalous nucleotide sharing. The clones in this table, taken by TCRdb from immuneACCESS, are in-frame only. Not every clone is retained; where verified, under half of the shortfall comes from an unresolved V gene, and the cause of the rest is unknown. V and J calls and clone size are those listed in that table; D and trimming were worked out from the DNA. Across this sample there are 140,000 to 150,000 clones, with over 65% seen only once. The ten largest clones represent 13% of the sample.

At the junction V is shortened by 7 bases and J by 5 bases; bases outside the gene matches: 10. The germline V gene encodes CDR1 SNHLY and CDR2 FYNNEI. Spanning cysteine to phenylalanine, the CDR3 consists of 14 amino acids. This entry keeps only the CDR3 DNA: 42 bases, framed from base 1. What the authors observed across the whole study: Because counts were too low, 15 or so rarely observed V segments, including chromosome 9 orphons, were excluded from the earlier analysis of several hundred of the donors. The study listed 164 TCR beta chains as associated with cytomegalovirus. Some IMGT-functional V segments, including TRBV6-2 and TRBV6-3, could not be told apart with the 87-base-pair reads, so those segments were excluded. This cohort had only TCR beta chains sequenced, and the lack of alpha or paired-chain data limited which features could be detected. In a later analysis, HLA-associated TCR beta chains were found to be more clonally expanded and to have lower generation probabilities than equally common non-associated chains. The classifier was reported to diagnose cytomegalovirus status with high specificity and sensitivity in both the original and validation cohorts. A later analysis found that TCR association rates varied across HLA loci, with DRB1 alleles showing the most associated TCRs and HLA-C alleles the fewest. A further reported finding was that TCR beta sequences accurately predicted the HLA-A and HLA-B alleles for most subjects in the first cohort. For the cohort, immune exposure information was limited to CMV serostatus. When HLA alleles, especially DR and DQ, strongly co-occurred, attributing TCR associations to individual alleles was difficult. In an earlier analysis of some 500 of the donors, most TCR beta V segments were observed in productive rearrangements about 87% or about 30% of the time, broadly matching IMGT annotations. V-gene and J-gene trimming of TCR beta chains was associated with a missense DCLRE1C variant in a later genetic analysis, and the association was replicated in an independent cohort. Specific HLA alleles were associated with over 15,000 TCR beta sequences at a false discovery rate of 0.05 in a later analysis. Sequencing depth was assumed to be roughly uniform across donors in the presence/absence analyses, though that assumption may not hold. HLA typing was unavailable for some donors at each locus, so association tests used only the typed subset. According to the authors, the approach could potentially be generalized to other disease states and immunological phenotypes. Most TCR sequences were seen in very few donors, while some public TCRs were found in many individuals. A later analysis reported that several top co-occurrence clusters appeared linked to parvovirus B19, influenza, CMV and Epstein-Barr virus. In a later analysis, most CMV-associated TCR beta chains were found to appear HLA-restricted, with HLA associations seemingly driven largely by CMV exposure. According to a later genetic analysis, donors in an Asian-associated ancestry cluster had fewer N-insertions in productive TCRs than the roughly 660-donor mean. In vitro tests confirmed that a few of the cytomegalovirus-associated TCR beta chains recognize cytomegalovirus antigens. Linkage disequilibrium might explain the correlated functional status among segregating V segments, but an unknown experimental factor could not be excluded. The sequencing pipeline was judged likely to have produced a cluster of highly shared sequence variants as a technical artifact.

This receptor was obtained from a man aged 40-49 years in good health and CMV-seropositive. This receptor chain uses TRBV2 and TRBJ1-1, with 7 middle bases fitting TRBD1. The sample comprised PBMCs. CDR3 protein: CASIKQGWGTEAFF. Read as DNA, the sequence is TGTGCCAGCATTAAACAGGGGTGGGGGACTGAAGCTTTCTTT.